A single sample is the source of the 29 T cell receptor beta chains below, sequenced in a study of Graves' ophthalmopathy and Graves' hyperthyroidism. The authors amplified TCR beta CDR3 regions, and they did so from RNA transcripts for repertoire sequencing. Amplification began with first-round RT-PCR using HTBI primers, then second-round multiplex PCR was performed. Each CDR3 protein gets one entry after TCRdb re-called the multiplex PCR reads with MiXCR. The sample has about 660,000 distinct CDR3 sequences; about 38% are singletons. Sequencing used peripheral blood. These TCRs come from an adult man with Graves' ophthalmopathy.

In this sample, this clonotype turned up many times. For the CDR3, the DNA is TGTGCCAGCACCGAGGGGACAGAGATCTATGGCTACACCTTC. It yields the protein CASTEGTEIYGYTF. V and J are TRBV10-3 and TRBJ1-2; 7 bases are a match to TRBD1. V shed 10 bases, J shed 4 bases, and the junction held 12 bases outside the gene matches. Germline values: CDR1 ENHRY, CDR2 SYGVKD. The CDR3 runs 14 residues.

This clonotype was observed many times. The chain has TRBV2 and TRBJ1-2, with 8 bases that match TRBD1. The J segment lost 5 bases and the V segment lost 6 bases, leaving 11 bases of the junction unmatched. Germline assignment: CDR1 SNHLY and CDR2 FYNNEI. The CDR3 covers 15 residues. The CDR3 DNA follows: TGTGCCAGCAGGAGAGACAGGGGTCGGATGTATGGCTACACCTTC. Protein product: CASRRDRGRMYGYTF.

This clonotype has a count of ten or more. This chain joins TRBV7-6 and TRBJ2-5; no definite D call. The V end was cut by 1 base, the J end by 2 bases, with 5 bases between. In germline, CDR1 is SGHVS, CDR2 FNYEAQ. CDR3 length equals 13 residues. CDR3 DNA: TGTGCCAGCAGCTTAGTGCAGCAAGAGACCCAGTACTTC. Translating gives CASSLVQQETQYF.

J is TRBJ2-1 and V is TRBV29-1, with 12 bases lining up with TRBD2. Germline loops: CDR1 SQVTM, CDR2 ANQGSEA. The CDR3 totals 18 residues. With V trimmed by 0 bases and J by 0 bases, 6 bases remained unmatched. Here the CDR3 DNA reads TGCAGCGTTGAAGATGCCCTAGCGGGGGGGAGCTCCTACAATGAGCAGTTCTTC. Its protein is CSVEDALAGGSSYNEQFF.

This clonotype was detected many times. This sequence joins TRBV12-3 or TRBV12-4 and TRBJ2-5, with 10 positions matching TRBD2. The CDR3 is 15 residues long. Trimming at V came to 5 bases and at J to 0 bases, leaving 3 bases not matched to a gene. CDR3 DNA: TGTGCCAGCAGTAAGGGGACTAGCGACCAAGAGACCCAGTACTTC. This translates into CASSKGTSDQETQYF.

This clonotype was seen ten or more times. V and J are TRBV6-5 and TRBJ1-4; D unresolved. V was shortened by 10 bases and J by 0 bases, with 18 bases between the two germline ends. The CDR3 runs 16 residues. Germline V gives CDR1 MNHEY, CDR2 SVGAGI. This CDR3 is CATSARGLSTNEKLFF. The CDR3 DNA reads TGTGCCACGTCGGCCCGTGGGTTATCAACTAATGAAAAACTGTTTTTT.

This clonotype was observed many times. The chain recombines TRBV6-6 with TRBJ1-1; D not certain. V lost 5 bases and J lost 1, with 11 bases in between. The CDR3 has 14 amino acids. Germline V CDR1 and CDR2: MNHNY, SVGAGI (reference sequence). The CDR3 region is CASSPRFENTEAFF. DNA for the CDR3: TGTGCCAGCAGTCCGAGATTTGAGAACACTGAAGCTTTCTTT.

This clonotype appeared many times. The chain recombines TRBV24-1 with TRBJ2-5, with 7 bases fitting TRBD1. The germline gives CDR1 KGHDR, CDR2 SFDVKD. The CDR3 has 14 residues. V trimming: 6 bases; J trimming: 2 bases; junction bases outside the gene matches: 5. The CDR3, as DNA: TGTGCCACCAGTCCGCCGACAGGGCAAGAGACCCAGTACTTC. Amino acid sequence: CATSPPTGQETQYF.

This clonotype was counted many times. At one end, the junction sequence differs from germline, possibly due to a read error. CDR3 sequence reads: CASSSGQPNTEAFF. Written as DNA, the CDR3 is TGTGCCAGCAGCTCGGGACAGCCGAACACTGAAGCTTTCTTT. V is TRBV5-1 and J is TRBJ1-1, with 7 bases matching TRBD1. Looked up from germline, CDR1 is SGHRS and CDR2 is YFSETQ. The CDR3 length is 14 residues.

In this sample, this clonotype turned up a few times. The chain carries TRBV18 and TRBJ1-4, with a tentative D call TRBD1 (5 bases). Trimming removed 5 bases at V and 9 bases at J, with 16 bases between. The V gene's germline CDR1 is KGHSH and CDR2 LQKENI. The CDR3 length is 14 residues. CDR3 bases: TGTGCCAGCTCAAAACGGGACGGACCAAAAAAACTGTTTTTT. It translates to CASSKRDGPKKLFF.

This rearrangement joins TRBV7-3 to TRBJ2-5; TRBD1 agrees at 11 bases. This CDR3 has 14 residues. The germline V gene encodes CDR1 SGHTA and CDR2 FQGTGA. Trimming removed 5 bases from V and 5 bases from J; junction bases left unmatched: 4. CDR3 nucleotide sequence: TGTGCCAGCAGCGGGACAGGGGGGACTGAGACCCAGTACTTC. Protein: CASSGTGGTETQYF.

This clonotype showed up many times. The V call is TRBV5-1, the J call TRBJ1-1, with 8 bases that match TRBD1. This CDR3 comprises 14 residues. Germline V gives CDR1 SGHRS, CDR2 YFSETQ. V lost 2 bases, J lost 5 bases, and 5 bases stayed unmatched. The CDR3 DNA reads TGCGCCAGCAGCTTCGGACAGGGTTGGACTGAAGCTTTCTTT. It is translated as CASSFGQGWTEAFF.

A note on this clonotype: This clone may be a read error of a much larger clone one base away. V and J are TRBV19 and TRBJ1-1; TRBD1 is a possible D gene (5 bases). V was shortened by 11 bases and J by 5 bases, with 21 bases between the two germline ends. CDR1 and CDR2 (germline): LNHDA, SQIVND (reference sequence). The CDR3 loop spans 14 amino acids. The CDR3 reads CASQSGGWRTEAFF. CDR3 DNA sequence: TGTGCCTCCCAGAGTGGGGGATGGAGGACTGAAGCTTTCTTT.

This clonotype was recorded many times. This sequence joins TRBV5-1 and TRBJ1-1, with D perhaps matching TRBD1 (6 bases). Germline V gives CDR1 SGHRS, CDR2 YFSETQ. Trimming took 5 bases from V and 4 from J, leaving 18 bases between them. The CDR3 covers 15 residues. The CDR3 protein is CASSLLDRMGTEAFF. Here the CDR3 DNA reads TGCGCCAGCAGTCTTTTAGACAGGATGGGCACTGAAGCTTTCTTT.

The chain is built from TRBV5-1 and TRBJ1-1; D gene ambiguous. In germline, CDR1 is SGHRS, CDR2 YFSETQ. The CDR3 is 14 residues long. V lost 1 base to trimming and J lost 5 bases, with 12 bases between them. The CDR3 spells CASSLSGVGTEAFF. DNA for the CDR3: TGCGCCAGCAGCTTGAGCGGGGTCGGGACTGAAGCTTTCTTT.

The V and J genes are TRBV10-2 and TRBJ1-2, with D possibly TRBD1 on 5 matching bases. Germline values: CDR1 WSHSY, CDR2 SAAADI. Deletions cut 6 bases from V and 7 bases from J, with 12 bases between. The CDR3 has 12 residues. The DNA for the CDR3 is TGCGCCAGCAGGGGGTTGGGGGGTGGCTACACCTTC. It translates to CASRGLGGGYTF.

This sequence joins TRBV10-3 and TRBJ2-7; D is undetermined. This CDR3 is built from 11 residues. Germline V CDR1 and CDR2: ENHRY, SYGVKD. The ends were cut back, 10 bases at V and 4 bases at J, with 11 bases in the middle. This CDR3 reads CATGSLYEQYF. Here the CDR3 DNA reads TGTGCCACGGGCAGCCTATACGAGCAGTACTTC.

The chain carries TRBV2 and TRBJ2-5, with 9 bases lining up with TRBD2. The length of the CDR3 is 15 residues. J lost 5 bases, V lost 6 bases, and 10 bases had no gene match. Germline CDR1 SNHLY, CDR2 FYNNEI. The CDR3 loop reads CASSGPTSGRETQYF. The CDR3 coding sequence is TGTGCCAGCAGCGGTCCGACTAGCGGACGGGAGACCCAGTACTTC.

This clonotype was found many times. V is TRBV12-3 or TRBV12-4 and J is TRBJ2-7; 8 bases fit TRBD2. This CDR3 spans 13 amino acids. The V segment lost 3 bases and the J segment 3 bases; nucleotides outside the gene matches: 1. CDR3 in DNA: TGTGCCAGCAGTTTTACTAGCGGCTACGAGCAGTACTTC. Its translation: CASSFTSGYEQYF.

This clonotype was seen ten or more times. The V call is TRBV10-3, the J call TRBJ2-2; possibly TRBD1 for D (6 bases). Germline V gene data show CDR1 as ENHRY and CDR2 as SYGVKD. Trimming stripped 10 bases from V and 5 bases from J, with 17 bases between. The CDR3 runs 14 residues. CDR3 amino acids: CATYTGMGTGELFF. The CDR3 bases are TGTGCCACATATACAGGGATGGGGACCGGGGAGCTGTTTTTT.

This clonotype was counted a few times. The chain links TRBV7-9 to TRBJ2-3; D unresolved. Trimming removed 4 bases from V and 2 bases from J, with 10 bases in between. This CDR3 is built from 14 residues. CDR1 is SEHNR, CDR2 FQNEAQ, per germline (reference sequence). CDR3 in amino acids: CASSSETYTDTQYF. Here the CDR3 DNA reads TGTGCCAGCAGCTCCGAGACTTACACAGATACGCAGTATTTT.

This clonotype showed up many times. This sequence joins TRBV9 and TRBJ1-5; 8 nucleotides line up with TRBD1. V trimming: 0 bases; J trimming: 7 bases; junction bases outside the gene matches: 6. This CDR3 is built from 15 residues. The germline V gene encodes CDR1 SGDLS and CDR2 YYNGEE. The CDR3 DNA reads TGTGCCAGCAGCGTAGGTGGACAGGGAGGACAGCCCCAGCATTTT. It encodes CASSVGGQGGQPQHF.

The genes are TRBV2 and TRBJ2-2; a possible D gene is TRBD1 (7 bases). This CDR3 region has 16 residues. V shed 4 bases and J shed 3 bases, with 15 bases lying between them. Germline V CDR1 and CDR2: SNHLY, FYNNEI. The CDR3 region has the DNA TGTGCCAGCAGTGGTACGGCAGGGGGGCACACCGGGGAGCTGTTTTTT. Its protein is CASSGTAGGHTGELFF.

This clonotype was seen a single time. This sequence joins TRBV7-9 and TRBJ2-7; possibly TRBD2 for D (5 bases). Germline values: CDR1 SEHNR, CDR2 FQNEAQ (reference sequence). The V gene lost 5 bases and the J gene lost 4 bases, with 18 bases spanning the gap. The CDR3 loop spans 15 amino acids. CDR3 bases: TGTGCCAGCAGCCTGCCGGGAATTGACCCGTACGAGCAGTACTTC. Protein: CASSLPGIDPYEQYF.

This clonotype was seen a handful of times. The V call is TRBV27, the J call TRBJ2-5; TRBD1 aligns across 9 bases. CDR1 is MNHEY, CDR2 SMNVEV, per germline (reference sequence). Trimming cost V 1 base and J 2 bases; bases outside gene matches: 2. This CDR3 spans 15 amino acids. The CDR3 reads CASSLFGQGQETQYF. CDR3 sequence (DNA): TGTGCCAGCAGTTTATTCGGACAGGGGCAAGAGACCCAGTACTTC.

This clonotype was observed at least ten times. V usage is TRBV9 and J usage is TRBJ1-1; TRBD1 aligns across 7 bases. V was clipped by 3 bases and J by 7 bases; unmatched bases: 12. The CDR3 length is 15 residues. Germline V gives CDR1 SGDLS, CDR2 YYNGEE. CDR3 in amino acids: CASSALAGTADEAFF. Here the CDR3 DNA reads TGTGCCAGCAGCGCCCTTGCCGGGACAGCAGATGAAGCTTTCTTT. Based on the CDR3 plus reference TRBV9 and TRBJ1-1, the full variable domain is DSGVTQTPKHLITATGQRVTLRCSPRSGDLSVYWYQQSLDQGLQFLIQYYNGEERAKGNILERFSAQQFPDLHSELNLSSLELGDSALYFCASSALAGTADEAFFGQGTRLTVV.

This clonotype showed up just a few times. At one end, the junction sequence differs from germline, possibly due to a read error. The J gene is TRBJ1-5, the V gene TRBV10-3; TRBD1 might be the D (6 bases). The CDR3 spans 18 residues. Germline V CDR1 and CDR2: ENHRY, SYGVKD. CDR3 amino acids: CASSPSRQEEWSNQPQHF. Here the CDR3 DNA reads TGTGCCAGCAGTCCGAGCCGACAGGAAGAGTGGAGCAATCAGCCCCAGCATTTT.

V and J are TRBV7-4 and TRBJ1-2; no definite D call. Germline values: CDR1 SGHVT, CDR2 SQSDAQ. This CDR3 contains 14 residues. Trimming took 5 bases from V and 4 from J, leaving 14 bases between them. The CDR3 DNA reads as TGTGCCAGCAGCCCGACGGACGGAACCTATGGCTACACCTTC. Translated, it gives CASSPTDGTYGYTF.

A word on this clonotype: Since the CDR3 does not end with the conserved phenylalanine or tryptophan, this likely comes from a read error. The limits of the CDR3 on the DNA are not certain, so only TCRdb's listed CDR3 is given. This chain's CDR3 is CSARGGRG. The chain links TRBV20-1 to TRBJ1-4; no check of the table's D call, TRBD1, against the DNA was made. The CDR3 length equals 8 residues, ends included. CDR1 DFQATT and CDR2 SNEGSKA come from the germline V gene (reference sequence).